The 23 T cell receptor beta chains listed next were all sequenced from one sample in a study of cytomegalovirus exposure and HLA in healthy donors. Primers for the PCR totalled 60 Vbeta and 13 Jbeta. The repertoire was sequenced with immunoSEQ multiplex PCR; TCRdb's copy has only in-frame clones and lacks some. The table has about 160,000 clones, 80% seen once. Sequenced sample: PBMCs. These receptors came from a man aged 18 to 29 in good health and CMV-seropositive.

The chain recombines TRBV30 with TRBJ2-3; D is possibly TRBD2 (5 bases). Germline loops: CDR1 GTSNPN, CDR2 SVGIG (reference sequence). The V gene lost 2 bases and the J gene lost 2 bases, with 14 bases spanning the gap. This CDR3 has 15 amino acids. The CDR3 DNA sequence: TGTGCCTGGAGTTTCCTAGCCGAGACCACAGATACGCAGTATTTT. Its protein is CAWSFLAETTDTQYF.

J is TRBJ1-5 and V is TRBV6-1, with D perhaps TRBD1 (6 bases). With 5 bases removed from V and 3 bases from J, the gap between germline ends came to 11 bases. The V gene's germline CDR1 is MNHNS and CDR2 SASEGT. This CDR3 is 14 amino acids long. The chain's CDR3 is CASSPRDNNQPQHF. DNA for the CDR3: TGTGCCAGCAGTCCCCGGGACAACAATCAGCCCCAGCATTTT.

The rearrangement uses TRBV4-3 and TRBJ2-3; 11 bases are a match to TRBD2. With 4 bases clipped from V and 4 bases from J, the junction kept 4 bases outside the gene matches. This CDR3 comprises 15 residues. CDR1 and CDR2 (germline): LGHNA, YSLEER. The CDR3 DNA reads as TGCGCCAGCAGCCGCGGACTAGCGGGCTCAGATACGCAGTATTTT. This encodes CASSRGLAGSDTQYF.

The chain couples TRBV5-1 to TRBJ2-7, with 8 bases fitting TRBD1. Trimming at V came to 6 bases and at J to 5 bases, leaving 7 bases not matched to a gene. There are 13 residues in the CDR3. Germline V gene lookup returns CDR1 SGHRS and CDR2 YFSETQ. The CDR3 region is CASTLVGQDEQYF. DNA for the CDR3: TGCGCCAGCACCCTGGTGGGACAGGACGAGCAGTACTTC. Full variable domain (missing parts from reference TRBV5-1 and TRBJ2-7): KAGVTQTPRYLIKTRGQQVTLSCSPISGHRSVSWYQQTPGQGLQFLFEYFSETQRNKGNFPGRFSGRQFSNSRSEMNVSTLELGDSALYLCASTLVGQDEQYFGPGTRLTVT.

This clone has only one observation. The chain couples TRBV5-4 to TRBJ2-1; 13 positions agree with TRBD2. V was pared by 4 bases and J by 3 bases, with 10 bases of the junction left unmatched. The CDR3 loop spans 18 amino acids. Germline V gives CDR1 SGHNT, CDR2 YYREEE (reference sequence). The CDR3 bases are TGTGCCAGCAGCGACACTAGCGGGAGGGTCTCTCGCTACAATGAGCAGTTCTTC. It specifies CASSDTSGRVSRYNEQFF.

This clone has just one count. The rearrangement links TRBV5-1 to TRBJ2-1; 10 bases map to TRBD2. CDR1 and CDR2 (germline): SGHRS, YFSETQ. The CDR3 has 17 residues. Trimming at V came to 2 bases and at J to 5 bases, leaving 10 bases not matched to a gene. CDR3: CASSLNLAGDFDNEQFF. In DNA, the CDR3 is TGCGCCAGCAGCTTAAATCTAGCGGGAGATTTCGACAATGAGCAGTTCTTC.

The chain is built from TRBV19 and TRBJ2-1, with D possibly TRBD2 on 6 matching bases. CDR3 size: 15 residues. Looked up from germline, CDR1 is LNHDA and CDR2 is SQIVND (reference sequence). The V end was cut by 5 bases, the J end by 5 bases, with 16 bases between. The CDR3 bases are TGTGCCAGTAGTTTTCAGGGAGGACAAAACAATGAGCAGTTCTTC. Its protein is CASSFQGGQNNEQFF. The whole variable domain, filled in from reference TRBV19 and TRBJ2-1, reads DGGITQSPKYLFRKEGQNVTLSCEQNLNHDAMYWYRQDPGQGLRLIYYSQIVNDFQKGDIAEGYSVSREKKESFPLTVTSAQKNPTAFYLCASSFQGGQNNEQFFGPGTRLTVL.

The CDR3 protein is CASSLPGVGGETQYF. DNA of the CDR3: TGTGCCAGCAGCCTTCCTGGGGTCGGGGGGGAGACCCAGTACTTC. The chain carries TRBV13 and TRBJ2-5; 7 positions match TRBD2. V lost 5 bases and J lost 5; bases outside the gene matches: 11. The CDR3 covers 15 residues. Germline V gives CDR1 PRHDT, CDR2 FYEKMQ (reference sequence).

The chain joins TRBV19 to TRBJ2-3; the match to TRBD2 covers 10 bases. The CDR3 extends over 19 amino acids. Unmatched junction bases numbered 18, after V lost 5 bases and J lost 4 bases. Germline V gene sequence: CDR1 LNHDA, CDR2 SQIVND (reference sequence). CDR3 sequence reads: CASSGRWTSGGPQADTQYF. The CDR3 coding sequence is TGTGCCAGTAGTGGCCGATGGACTAGCGGAGGACCACAAGCAGATACGCAGTATTTT.

The V and J genes are TRBV5-6 and TRBJ1-3; D gene unclear. V lost 0 bases and J 2 bases, leaving 9 bases between the germline ends. The CDR3 has 15 amino acids. The germline V gene has CDR1 SGHDT and CDR2 YYEEEE. The CDR3 here is CASSLAGSPGNTIYF. CDR3 nucleotides: TGTGCCAGCAGCTTGGCGGGTTCCCCTGGAAACACCATATATTTT. The whole variable domain, filled in from reference TRBV5-6 and TRBJ1-3, reads DAGVTQSPTHLIKTRGQQVTLRCSPKSGHDTVSWYQQALGQGPQFIFQYYEEEERQRGNFPDRFSGHQFPNYSSELNVNALLLGDSALYLCASSLAGSPGNTIYFGEGSWLTVV.

This clone appeared a few times. The V gene is TRBV6-1, the J gene TRBJ2-7; D may be TRBD1 (5 bases). Germline loops: CDR1 MNHNS, CDR2 SASEGT. The CDR3 is 14 residues long. V lost 6 bases and J lost 9, with 21 bases in between. CDR3 DNA sequence: TGTGCCAGCAGCAACCTCGACAGCCCTCCGGGGCAGTACTTC. It specifies CASSNLDSPPGQYF.

The CDR3 spells CTAIRVTEAFF. CDR3 DNA: TGCACCGCTATCAGGGTGACTGAAGCTTTCTTT. This rearrangement joins TRBV20-1 to TRBJ1-1; possible D gene TRBD1, 5 bases. Per the germline V gene, CDR1 is DFQATT and CDR2 is SNEGSKA (reference sequence). CDR3 length: 11 amino acids.

V usage is TRBV27 and J usage is TRBJ2-1; TRBD1 is a possible D gene (6 bases). The V end lost 0 bases, the J end lost 9 bases, and 15 bases lay between the germline ends. This CDR3 is built from 15 residues. Per the germline V gene, CDR1 is MNHEY and CDR2 is SMNVEV (reference sequence). The CDR3: CASSLSGRGVGEQFF. DNA of the CDR3: TGTGCCAGCAGTTTATCGGGCAGGGGCGTGGGTGAGCAGTTCTTC.

This chain connects TRBV7-9 to TRBJ2-3, with TRBD2 identical over 8 bases. V lost 3 bases to trimming and J lost 4 bases; unmatched junction nucleotides: 6. Germline loops: CDR1 SEHNR, CDR2 FQNEAQ (reference sequence). This CDR3 has 15 amino acids. CDR3 sequence: CASSFREGPPDTQYF. In nucleotides, the CDR3 is TGTGCCAGCAGCTTCCGGGAGGGCCCTCCAGATACGCAGTATTTT.

V is TRBV5-5 and J is TRBJ1-1, with D perhaps TRBD1 (5 bases). The CDR3 is 15 residues long. V lost 0 bases and J lost 0, with 9 bases in between. Germline V CDR1 and CDR2: SGHKS, YYEKEE (reference sequence). CDR3 in DNA: TGTGCCAGCAGCTTGGCCAGGACAATGAACACTGAAGCTTTCTTT. Its translation: CASSLARTMNTEAFF.

This clone showed up just once. The chain combines TRBV7-8 with TRBJ2-3; D is unclear. From germline, CDR1 is SGHVS and CDR2 FQNEAQ. The CDR3 totals 15 residues. V lost 1 base, J lost 2 bases, and 10 bases lay in between. The CDR3 protein is CASSLGTRNTDTQYF. CDR3 nucleotides: TGTGCCAGCAGCTTAGGTACCAGAAACACAGATACGCAGTATTTT.

The chain recombines TRBV14 with TRBJ2-3; D possibly corresponds to TRBD1 (7 bases). Germline CDR1 is SGHDN and CDR2 is FVKESK. With 4 bases removed from V and 7 bases from J, the gap between germline ends came to 12 bases. The CDR3 consists of 13 residues. The CDR3 DNA sequence: TGTGCCAGCAGCCCCCAGGGGGGTTATACGCAGTATTTT. This encodes CASSPQGGYTQYF.

This rearrangement joins TRBV4-1 to TRBJ1-6, with unresolved D. The V gene lost 4 bases and the J gene lost 7 bases, with 14 bases spanning the gap. Germline CDR1 is MGHRA and CDR2 is YSYEKL. This CDR3 has 15 amino acids. Written as DNA, the CDR3 is TGCGCCAGCAGCCCTATTTCCGGAGCGAATTCACCCCTCCACTTT. Translation: CASSPISGANSPLHF.

For the CDR3, the DNA is TGTGCCATCAGTGAGTCCCCTCACGAGCAGTACTTC. Protein sequence: CAISESPHEQYF. The V and J genes are TRBV10-3 and TRBJ2-7; D uncertain. With 0 bases removed from V and 5 bases from J, the gap between germline ends came to 5 bases. The CDR3 sequence is 12 residues long. Germline CDR1 ENHRY, CDR2 SYGVKD.

V is TRBV7-3 and J is TRBJ2-2; a possible D gene is TRBD2 (5 bases). The CDR3 totals 16 residues. Germline loops: CDR1 SGHTA, CDR2 FQGTGA. Between the trimmed V and J ends, which lost 4 bases and 0 bases, there was a span of 12 bases. The CDR3 is CASSSHSVSNTGELFF. DNA of the CDR3: TGTGCCAGCAGCTCGCATAGCGTCTCGAACACCGGGGAGCTGTTTTTT.

V usage is TRBV25-1 and J usage is TRBJ2-3; 7 bases are shared with TRBD1. Germline V gene sequence: CDR1 MGHDK, CDR2 SYGVNS. CDR3 size: 16 residues. V shed 0 bases, J shed 4 bases, and the junction held 7 bases outside the gene matches. The CDR3 loop reads CASSEYRGQGADTQYF. The CDR3 DNA is TGTGCCAGCAGTGAATATCGCGGGCAGGGGGCAGATACGCAGTATTTT. Supplemented by reference TRBV25-1 and TRBJ2-3, the full variable domain reads EADIYQTPRYLVIGTGKKITLECSQTMGHDKMYWYQQDPGMELHLIHYSYGVNSTEKGDLSSESTVSRIRTEHFPLTLESARPSHTSQYLCASSEYRGQGADTQYFGPGTRLTVL.

The genes are TRBV10-3 and TRBJ1-6, with 9 bases aligning to TRBD1. Trimming took 5 bases from V and 10 from J; bases not matched to a gene: 6. Germline CDR1 is ENHRY and CDR2 is SYGVKD. This CDR3 is 14 amino acids long. The CDR3 reads CAISNGTGWSPLHF. The CDR3 DNA sequence: TGTGCCATCAGTAATGGGACAGGGTGGTCACCCCTCCACTTT.

This rearrangement joins TRBV6-1 to TRBJ1-1, with TRBD1 as a possible D gene (5 bases). V was cut by 4 bases and J by 4 bases, with 13 bases left in between. CDR3 length: 14 residues. Germline V gene data show CDR1 as MNHNS and CDR2 as SASEGT. The CDR3 sequence: CASSVVKGPTEAFF. DNA for the CDR3: TGTGCCAGCAGTGTGGTTAAGGGGCCCACTGAAGCTTTCTTT.